Below are 14 T cell receptor beta chains sequenced from a single sample in a study of shared clonotypes between healthy human individuals (TCRdb year 2020). CD8 naive samples were obtained by positive selection for CCR7 among CD45RO-negative cells, yielding a CD45RA+CCR7+ population from which TemRA cells were excluded. The library was built by means of the immunoSEQ multiplex PCR assay. TCRdb retrieved this table from immuneACCESS and kept in-frame rearrangements only. Not all clones are present; in checked studies, unresolved V genes account for under half, and no reason is known for the remainder. Here the sample has hundreds of thousands of clones; approximately 96% occur a single time. About 0.11% of the sample is taken by the ten largest. What was sequenced was naive CD8+ T cells sorted from blood. The cell subset or site label, read with the paper, signifies: CD45RA+CCR7+. The origin of the receptors is a woman aged 25 to 45 in good health.

Concerning this clone itself: Other DNA sequences of this sample code for an identical CDR3. The chain links TRBV28 to TRBJ1-5; TRBD1 aligns across 10 bases. V shed 3 bases and J 6 bases; nucleotides not matched to a gene: 2. Germline CDR1 MDHEN, CDR2 SYDVKM. The CDR3 length is 14 residues. Written as DNA, the CDR3 is TGTGCCAGCAGTTTCGGGACAGGGGTTCAGCCCCAGCATTTT. Protein: CASSFGTGVQPQHF.

The chain uses TRBV28 and TRBJ1-5; tentatively, D is TRBD1 (5 bases). From germline, CDR1 is MDHEN and CDR2 SYDVKM. There are 16 residues in the CDR3. Trimming left V 4 bases short and J 0 bases short, with 13 bases between. In DNA, the CDR3 is TGTGCCAGCAGTTCCTGGCAGGGATATAGCAATCAGCCCCAGCATTTT. Translating it yields CASSSWQGYSNQPQHF.

The chain links TRBV4-1 to TRBJ1-5; the D gene is possibly TRBD1 (5 bases). Trimming left V 3 bases short and J 0 bases short, with 12 bases between. Germline loops: CDR1 MGHRA, CDR2 YSYEKL. The CDR3 sequence is 16 residues long. CDR3 nucleotides: TGCGCCAGCAGCCATCGATTGGGGGATAGCAATCAGCCCCAGCATTTT. The encoded protein is CASSHRLGDSNQPQHF.

The V gene is TRBV9, the J gene TRBJ2-1; tentative D call: TRBD2 (6 bases). The CDR3 is made up of 19 amino acids. Trimming cost V 3 bases and J 4 bases, with 26 bases left between them. The germline CDR1 and CDR2 sequences are SGDLS and YYNGEE. This CDR3 reads CASSEADSYYREHYNEQFF. The CDR3 nucleotides are TGTGCCAGCAGCGAAGCCGACAGTTACTATCGGGAGCATTACAATGAGCAGTTCTTC.

In its sample, this clone was seen once. The rearrangement joins TRBV27 to TRBJ2-2, with 9 bases lining up with TRBD2. Per the germline V gene, CDR1 is MNHEY and CDR2 is SMNVEV (reference sequence). V lost 3 bases, J lost 6 bases, and 5 bases stayed unmatched. CDR3 length: 15 residues. CDR3 sequence reads: CASSFRIAGAGELFF. The CDR3 region has the DNA TGTGCCAGCAGTTTTAGGATAGCGGGAGCCGGGGAGCTGTTTTTT.

The chain joins TRBV2 to TRBJ2-4, with 10 positions matching TRBD1. CDR3 length: 20 amino acids. Per the germline V gene, CDR1 is SNHLY and CDR2 is FYNNEI. Trimming cost V 6 bases and J 1 base; bases outside gene matches: 18. CDR3 nucleotide sequence: TGTGCCAGCAGCCTGATTGGACAGGGGGGGATCCCGACGGCCAAAAACATTCAGTACTTC. This gives the protein CASSLIGQGGIPTAKNIQYF.

The chain links TRBV28 to TRBJ1-4; no definite D call. The V gene's germline CDR1 is MDHEN and CDR2 SYDVKM. The CDR3 has 16 residues. V was trimmed by 7 bases and J by 5 bases, leaving 20 bases between them. CDR3 residues: CASTHWGEVGNEKLFF. The CDR3 coding sequence is TGTGCCAGCACCCATTGGGGAGAGGTGGGGAATGAAAAACTGTTTTTT.

The V gene is TRBV11-2, the J gene TRBJ2-7; TRBD2 matches at 12 bases. CDR3 length equals 17 residues. Germline trimming cut 4 bases from V and 6 bases from J; bases unmatched to any gene: 13. CDR1 is SGHAT and CDR2 is FQNNGV in the germline V gene. The CDR3 nucleotides are TGTGCCAGCAGCTCAGGACTAGCGGGGATGAGGTATAGCGAGCAGTACTTC. Encoded protein: CASSSGLAGMRYSEQYF.

The table lists this clone with a count of one. This chain connects TRBV6-1 to TRBJ2-1; 12 nucleotides align to TRBD2. The CDR3 consists of 15 residues. Germline values: CDR1 MNHNS, CDR2 SASEGT. V gave up 6 bases and J gave up 5 bases; unmatched junction bases: 5. The CDR3 protein is CASRRTSGDNNEQFF. DNA for the CDR3: TGTGCCAGCAGAAGGACTAGCGGGGATAACAATGAGCAGTTCTTC.

V is TRBV28 and J is TRBJ1-1; no definite D call. Between the trimmed V and J ends, which lost 2 bases and 3 bases, there was a span of 13 bases. The CDR3 has 15 residues. The germline V gene has CDR1 MDHEN and CDR2 SYDVKM. CDR3 in amino acids: CASSLSETGYTEAFF. CDR3 sequence (DNA): TGTGCCAGCAGTTTAAGCGAAACGGGTTACACTGAAGCTTTCTTT.

The chain links TRBV27 to TRBJ1-1; D remains unclear. Germline V gene data show CDR1 as MNHEY and CDR2 as SMNVEV (reference sequence). The CDR3 runs to 14 residues. Trimming removed 4 bases at V and 0 bases at J, with 9 bases between. CDR3 amino acids: CASSSTVMNTEAFF. In DNA form, the CDR3 reads TGTGCCAGCAGTTCGACGGTCATGAACACTGAAGCTTTCTTT.

J is TRBJ2-4 and V is TRBV28, with no clear D. This CDR3 has 15 amino acids. CDR1 and CDR2 from the germline V gene are MDHEN and SYDVKM. V was cut by 2 bases and J by 1 base, with 9 bases left in between. The DNA for the CDR3 is TGTGCCAGCAGTTTAGGGTCCAGGGCCAAAAACATTCAGTACTTC. It yields the protein CASSLGSRAKNIQYF.

The genes are TRBV11-2 and TRBJ1-3; D is unresolved. The length of the CDR3 is 14 residues. V lost 2 bases to trimming and J lost 8 bases, with 13 bases between them. Germline V gives CDR1 SGHAT, CDR2 FQNNGV. The CDR3 DNA follows: TGTGCCAGCAGCTTACAGAGCGGTGGTGACACCATATATTTT. It yields the protein CASSLQSGGDTIYF.

The table lists this clone with a count of one. Here the CDR3 reads CASSLEAGPTGELFF. The CDR3 DNA reads TGTGCCAGCAGCTTGGAGGCCGGACCCACCGGGGAGCTGTTTTTT. V and J are TRBV5-4 and TRBJ2-2; D is unresolved. Trimming shortened V by 0 bases and J by 4 bases, and 10 bases separated the two germline ends. CDR1 and CDR2 from the germline V gene are SGHNT and YYREEE (reference sequence). This CDR3 is 15 amino acids long.